This is a list of T cell receptor beta chains from one sample in a study of radiotherapy plus CTLA-4 blockade in lung cancer. Produced via immunoSEQ multiplex PCR; TCRdb's table is partial and in-frame only. The sample has about 48,000 clones; roughly four fifths are singletons. The source was peripheral blood, collected from a patient treated with radiotherapy plus ipilimumab. The receptor set was obtained from a human donor with non-small cell lung cancer who had stable disease on radiotherapy plus ipilimumab. The CDR3 runs from the conserved cysteine through the conserved F or W. A D gene is named only where the DNA matches it firmly. Size tells how often a clone was seen (once, few, many) or the class of an expanded clone, and some rows leave it out.

d_gene: NA
abundance: NA
v_gene: TRBV30
j_gene: TRBJ1-1
CDR3nt: TGTGCCTGGAAGGGGGACATCAACACTGAAGCTTTCTTT
CDR3aa: CAWKGDINTEAFF

d_gene: TRBD1
abundance: once
v_gene: TRBV7-3
j_gene: TRBJ2-5
CDR3nt: TGTGCCAGCAGCTCCCAGGGACAGAGGCAAGAGACCCAGTACTTC
CDR3aa: CASSSQGQRQETQYF

d_gene: TRBD1
abundance: NA
v_gene: TRBV29-1
j_gene: TRBJ2-3
CDR3nt: TGCAGCGTTGAGGGGACAGGGGGCGCGACAGATACGCAGTATTTT
CDR3aa: CSVEGTGGATDTQYF

d_gene: TRBD1
abundance: NA
v_gene: TRBV6-1
j_gene: TRBJ2-7
CDR3nt: TGTGCCAGCGGGGACAGGGCCTCCTACGAGCAGTACTTC
CDR3aa: CASGDRASYEQYF

d_gene: TRBD1
abundance: NA
v_gene: TRBV5-1
j_gene: TRBJ2-3
CDR3nt: TGCGCCAGCAGCTTGTGGACCGCTCCGGGACAGGGAACAGATACGCAGTATTTT
CDR3aa: CASSLWTAPGQGTDTQYF

d_gene: TRBD2
abundance: NA
v_gene: TRBV7-3
j_gene: TRBJ2-1
CDR3nt: TGTGCCAGCAGCTTAGGCCCGGGACTAGCGGGAGACTCCTACAATGAGCAGTTCTTC
CDR3aa: CASSLGPGLAGDSYNEQFF

d_gene: TRBD2
abundance: NA
v_gene: TRBV28
j_gene: TRBJ2-7
CDR3nt: TGTGCCAGCACCGGCGCGATAGCGGGAGAAGGCTCCTACGAGCAGTACTTC
CDR3aa: CASTGAIAGEGSYEQYF

d_gene: NA
abundance: NA
v_gene: TRBV11-2
j_gene: TRBJ2-7
CDR3nt: TGTGCCAGCACCTTGCAGAGGGCGACGGGCGAGCAGTACTTC
CDR3aa: CASTLQRATGEQYF

d_gene: NA
abundance: once
v_gene: TRBV9
j_gene: TRBJ1-5
CDR3nt: TGTGCCACCTTTCCTGACTTGGGTAATCAGCCCCAGCATTTT
CDR3aa: CATFPDLGNQPQHF

d_gene: TRBD1
abundance: NA
v_gene: TRBV5-1
j_gene: TRBJ2-5
CDR3nt: TGCGCCAGCAGCTTGGAGACAGGGGGCGTTAGCGGGACCCAGTACTTC
CDR3aa: CASSLETGGVSGTQYF

d_gene: NA
abundance: NA
v_gene: TRBV7-2
j_gene: TRBJ1-2
CDR3nt: TGTGCCAGCAGCCTCCACAAGGAAGCGGACTATGGCTACACCTTC
CDR3aa: CASSLHKEADYGYTF

d_gene: NA
abundance: NA
v_gene: TRBV6-6
j_gene: TRBJ1-1
CDR3nt: TGTGCCAGCAGTTACTATGGGAGGGGGACTGAAGCTTTCTTT
CDR3aa: CASSYYGRGTEAFF